The sequence of this TCR beta chain was determined in a study of cytomegalovirus exposure and HLA in healthy donors. It was with 60 Vbeta and 13 Jbeta primers that the PCR ran. The assay was immunoSEQ multiplex PCR, and TCRdb's table has in-frame clones only and misses some. The sample includes about 150,000 clones, around 82% of them seen just once. Trimming stripped 6 bases from V and 6 bases from J, with 14 bases between. CDR3 length equals 13 residues. Germline V lookup: CDR1 MNHNS, CDR2 SASEGT. The material sequenced was PBMCs. This clonotype was obtained from a woman between 50 and 59 years old in good health and CMV-seropositive. The chain has TRBV6-1 and TRBJ1-1; possibly TRBD1 for D (5 bases). The chain's CDR3 is CASSPLPRAEAFF. CDR3 sequence (DNA): TGTGCCAGCAGCCCCCTCCCCAGGGCTGAAGCTTTCTTT.